The present entry profiles one T cell receptor beta chain with its context. The data are from a study of a mutant IDH1 vaccine in newly diagnosed glioma. Overall study: Former treatment meant radiotherapy, temozolomide, or both; the majority had gotten both.

Trimming at V came to 4 bases and at J to 0 bases, leaving 2 bases not matched to a gene. CDR1 is SGHNT and CDR2 is YENEEA in the germline V gene. The CDR3 is 14 amino acids. Assay used: immunoSEQ multiplex PCR; TCRdb lists only in-frame clones, some missing. The table records over 30,000 clones, 65% to 80% of them present only once. The time point is: baseline, week 1 (first vaccination visit). Indicated treatment: pre-vaccination baseline after standard-of-care therapy. The TCR was taken from a man aged 45-65 years with glioma. Some clones in this sample may be carry-over from other donors' samples. The material sequenced was peripheral blood mononuclear cells (PBMCs), taken from a glioma patient treated with radiotherapy, temozolomide or both. The chain employs TRBV11-3 and TRBJ2-5, with 7 nucleotides matching TRBD2. Written as DNA, the CDR3 is TGTGCCAGCAGCTGGGAGGGGCACCAAGAGACCCAGTACTTC. This sequence encodes CASSWEGHQETQYF.